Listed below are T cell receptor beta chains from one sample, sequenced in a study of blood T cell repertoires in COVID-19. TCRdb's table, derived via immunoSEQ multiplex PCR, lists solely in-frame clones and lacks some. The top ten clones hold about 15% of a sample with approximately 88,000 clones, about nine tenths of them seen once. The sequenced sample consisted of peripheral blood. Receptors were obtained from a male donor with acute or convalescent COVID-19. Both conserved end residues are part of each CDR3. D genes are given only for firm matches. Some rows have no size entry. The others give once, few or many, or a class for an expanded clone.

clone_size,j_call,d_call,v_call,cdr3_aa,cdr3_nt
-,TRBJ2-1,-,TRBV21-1,CASTAWDNDSYNEQFF,TGTGCCAGCACCGCGTGGGACAACGATTCCTACAATGAGCAGTTCTTC
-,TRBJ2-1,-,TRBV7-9,CASSSLVRDEQFF,TGTGCCAGCAGCTCCCTGGTTCGGGATGAGCAGTTCTTC
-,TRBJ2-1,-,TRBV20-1,CSASWPQYNEQFF,TGCAGTGCTAGTTGGCCTCAGTACAATGAGCAGTTCTTC
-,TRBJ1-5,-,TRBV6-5,CASSWTNNQPQHF,TGTGCCAGCAGTTGGACAAATAATCAGCCCCAGCATTTT
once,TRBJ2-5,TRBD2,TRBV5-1,CASSPTAATSGYQETQYF,TGCGCCAGCAGCCCCACTGCAGCGACTAGCGGTTACCAAGAGACCCAGTACTTC
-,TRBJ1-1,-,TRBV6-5,CASSWGGLTGTEAFF,TGTGCCAGCAGTTGGGGGGGGCTCACGGGCACTGAAGCTTTCTTT
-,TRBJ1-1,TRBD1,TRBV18,CASSPRDRANTEAFF,TGTGCCAGCTCGCCGCGGGACAGAGCGAACACTGAAGCTTTCTTT
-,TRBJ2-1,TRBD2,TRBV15,CATSRDKRLAGGYNEQFF,TGTGCCACCAGCAGAGATAAGCGACTAGCGGGGGGTTACAATGAGCAGTTCTTC
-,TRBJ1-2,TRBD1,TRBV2,CASSEVRTGGNGYTF,TGTGCCAGCAGTGAAGTCAGGACAGGGGGGAATGGCTACACCTTC
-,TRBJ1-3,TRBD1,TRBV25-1,CASKGQGMKTGNTIYF,TGTGCCAGCAAAGGACAGGGTATGAAGACTGGAAACACCATATATTTT
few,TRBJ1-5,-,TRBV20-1,CSASPGDQPQHF,TGCAGTGCTAGTCCGGGGGATCAGCCCCAGCATTTT
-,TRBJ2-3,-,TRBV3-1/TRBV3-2,CASSADSSTDTQYF,TGTGCCAGCAGCGCGGATTCCAGCACAGATACGCAGTATTTT
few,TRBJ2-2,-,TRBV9,CASSVATGYVAGELFF,TGTGCCAGCAGCGTAGCTACGGGGTACGTGGCCGGGGAGCTGTTTTTT
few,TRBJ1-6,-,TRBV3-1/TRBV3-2,CASSQGKGFNSPLHF,TGTGCCAGCAGCCAAGGCAAGGGGTTCAATTCACCCCTCCACTTT
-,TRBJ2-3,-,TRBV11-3,CASSQGGASTDTQYF,TGTGCCAGCAGCCAAGGGGGGGCCAGCACAGATACGCAGTATTTT
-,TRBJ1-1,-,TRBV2,CASRGDILNTEAFF,TGTGCCAGCAGGGGAGACATTTTGAACACTGAAGCTTTCTTT
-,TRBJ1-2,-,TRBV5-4,CASSLSAGGSYGYTF,TGTGCCAGCAGCTTGTCCGCGGGGGGGTCTTATGGCTACACCTTC
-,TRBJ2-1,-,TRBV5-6,CASSIYLTLASYNEQFF,TGTGCCAGCAGCATATACCTGACACTTGCCTCCTACAATGAGCAGTTCTTC
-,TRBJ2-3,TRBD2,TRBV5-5,CASSLYRGGGLRGDTQYF,TGTGCCAGCAGCTTATACCGTGGCGGGGGACTCCGAGGCGATACGCAGTATTTT
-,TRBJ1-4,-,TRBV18,CASSPTENEKLFF,TGTGCCAGCTCACCAACAGAAAATGAAAAACTGTTTTTT